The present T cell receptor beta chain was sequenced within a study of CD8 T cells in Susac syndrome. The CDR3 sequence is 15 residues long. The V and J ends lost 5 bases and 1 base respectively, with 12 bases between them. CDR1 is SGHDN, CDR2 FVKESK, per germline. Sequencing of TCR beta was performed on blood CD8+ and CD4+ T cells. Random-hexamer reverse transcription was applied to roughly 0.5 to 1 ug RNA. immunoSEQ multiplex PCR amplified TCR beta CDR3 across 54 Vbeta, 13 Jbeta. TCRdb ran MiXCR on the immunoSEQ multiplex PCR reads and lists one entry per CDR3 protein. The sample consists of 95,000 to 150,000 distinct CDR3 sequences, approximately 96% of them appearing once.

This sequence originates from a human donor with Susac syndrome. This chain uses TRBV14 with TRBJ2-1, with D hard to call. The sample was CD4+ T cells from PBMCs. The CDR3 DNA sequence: TGTGCCAGCAGCGAACTCGTCGGGTCCTACAATGAGCAGTTCTTC. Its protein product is CASSELVGSYNEQFF.